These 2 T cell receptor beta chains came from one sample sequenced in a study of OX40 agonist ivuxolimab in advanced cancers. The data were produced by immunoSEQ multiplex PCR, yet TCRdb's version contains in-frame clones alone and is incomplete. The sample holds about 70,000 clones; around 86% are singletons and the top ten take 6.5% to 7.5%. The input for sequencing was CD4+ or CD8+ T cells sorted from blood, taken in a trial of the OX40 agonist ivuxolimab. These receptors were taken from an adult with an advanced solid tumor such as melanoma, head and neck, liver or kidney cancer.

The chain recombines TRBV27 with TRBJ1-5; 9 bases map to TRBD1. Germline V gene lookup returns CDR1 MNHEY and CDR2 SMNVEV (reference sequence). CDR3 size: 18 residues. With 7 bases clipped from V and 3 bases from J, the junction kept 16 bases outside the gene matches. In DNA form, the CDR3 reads TGTGCCAGCACCTCTCTGGGGACAGGGAGAATAAACAATCAGCCCCAGCATTTT. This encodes CASTSLGTGRINNQPQHF.

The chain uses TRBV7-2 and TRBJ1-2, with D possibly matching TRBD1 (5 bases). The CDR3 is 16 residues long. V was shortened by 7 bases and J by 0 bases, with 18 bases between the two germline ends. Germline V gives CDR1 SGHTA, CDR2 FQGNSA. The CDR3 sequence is CASTIQRGRSNYGYTF. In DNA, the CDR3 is TGTGCCAGCACCATCCAGAGGGGACGTTCTAACTATGGCTACACCTTC.